These 24 T cell receptor beta chains originate from one sample sequenced in a study of OX40 agonist ivuxolimab in advanced cancers. Produced via immunoSEQ multiplex PCR; TCRdb's table is partial and in-frame only. The table records about 61,000 clones, around 92% of them present only once. This specimen consisted of CD4+ or CD8+ T cells sorted from blood, obtained in a trial of the OX40 agonist ivuxolimab. These TCRs come from an adult with an advanced solid tumor such as melanoma, head and neck, liver or kidney cancer.

The gene calls are TRBV5-5 and TRBJ2-4, with D perhaps TRBD2 (6 bases). V was clipped by 3 bases and J by 7 bases, with 8 bases between them. Germline values: CDR1 SGHKS, CDR2 YYEKEE (reference sequence). The CDR3 runs 12 residues. CDR3 amino acids: CASSSGENIQYF. DNA for the CDR3: TGTGCCAGCAGCTCGGGGGAGAACATTCAGTACTTC.

Here the CDR3 reads CASSQSSSGSSYNEQFF. The CDR3 DNA is TGCGCCAGCAGCCAATCCTCTAGCGGCAGCTCCTACAATGAGCAGTTCTTC. This sequence joins TRBV4-3 and TRBJ2-1, with 7 bases aligning to TRBD2. This CDR3 has 17 amino acids. From germline, CDR1 is LGHNA and CDR2 YSLEER. J gave up 0 bases and V 2 bases, and 7 bases lay outside the gene matches.

In this sample, this clone turned up once. The V gene is TRBV6-6, the J gene TRBJ1-5, with TRBD1 matching 7 bases. Per germline, CDR1 MNHNY and CDR2 SVGAGI (reference sequence). CDR3 size: 15 residues. The V gene end was trimmed by 0 bases and the J gene end by 8 bases; junction bases not matched to a gene: 7. CDR3: CASSYSDRVVEPQHF. For the CDR3, the DNA is TGTGCCAGCAGTTACTCAGACAGGGTGGTGGAGCCCCAGCATTTT.

DNA of the CDR3: TGTGCCAGCAGCTTGTTGGGGGAGTGGAATGAGCAGTTCTTC. The encoded protein is CASSLLGEWNEQFF. V and J are TRBV5-6 and TRBJ2-1, with D perhaps assigned TRBD1 or TRBD2 (5 bases each). Trimming left V 1 base short and J 7 bases short, with 12 bases between. This CDR3 spans 14 amino acids. Germline CDR1 SGHDT, CDR2 YYEEEE.

The V and J genes are TRBV28 and TRBJ2-1, with D tentatively TRBD2 (6 bases). This CDR3 region has 13 residues. Trimming shortened V by 8 bases and J by 4 bases, and 12 bases separated the two germline ends. CDR1 MDHEN and CDR2 SYDVKM come from the germline V gene. In DNA form, the CDR3 reads TGTGCCAGCCTCCCCGGAGGGTACAATGAGCAGTTCTTC. It codes for CASLPGGYNEQFF. Filled out from reference TRBV28 and TRBJ2-1, the complete variable domain reads DVKVTQSSRYLVKRTGEKVFLECVQDMDHENMFWYRQDPGLGLRLIYFSYDVKMKEKGDIPEGYSVSREKKERFSLILESASTNQTSMYLCASLPGGYNEQFFGPGTRLTVL.

With respect to this clone: The sample contains more than one DNA sequence encoding this CDR3. J is TRBJ1-1 and V is TRBV7-9; D is undetermined. The V end lost 3 bases, the J end lost 4 bases, and 3 bases lay between the germline ends. Germline CDR1 reads SEHNR; CDR2 reads FQNEAQ (reference sequence). The CDR3 length is 11 residues. In DNA, the CDR3 is TGTGCCAGCAGCTTGGGCACTGAAGCTTTCTTT. This codes for CASSLGTEAFF.

In its sample, this clone was seen once. The CDR3 DNA reads TGTGCCACTCGACCCGGGACAACTAATGAAAAACTGTTTTTT. Encoded protein: CATRPGTTNEKLFF. V and J are TRBV10-3 and TRBJ1-4; D is ambiguous. This CDR3 spans 14 amino acids. Between the trimmed V and J ends, which lost 10 bases and 0 bases, there was a span of 12 bases. Germline V CDR1 and CDR2: ENHRY, SYGVKD.

This clone has more than one count but fewer than ten. V and J are TRBV15 and TRBJ2-7; TRBD1 agrees at 9 bases. This CDR3 region has 16 residues. The trim removed 5 bases at V and 3 bases at J, leaving 11 bases unmatched. The germline V gene encodes CDR1 LNHNV and CDR2 YYDKDF (reference sequence). In DNA form, the CDR3 reads TGTGCCACCAGCGGTCCAGGACAGGGGAGGGACTACGAGCAGTACGTC. Its translation is CATSGPGQGRDYEQYV.

The rearrangement uses TRBV29-1 and TRBJ1-2; D not resolved. The CDR3 has 14 residues. Germline CDR1 is SQVTM and CDR2 is ANQGSEA. V shed 0 bases and J shed 4 bases, with 12 bases lying between them. The CDR3 spells CSVEDNRSLYGYTF. For the CDR3, the DNA is TGCAGCGTTGAAGATAATCGCAGCCTCTATGGCTACACCTTC. Complete variable domain (other parts from reference TRBV29-1 and TRBJ1-2): SAVISQKPSRDICQRGTSLTIQCQVDSQVTMMFWYRQQPGQSLTLIATANQGSEATYESGFVIDKFPISRPNLTFSTLTVSNMSPEDSSIYLCSVEDNRSLYGYTFGSGTRLTVV.

This clone was counted once. The chain carries TRBV28 and TRBJ1-5, with 7 bases identical to TRBD1. This CDR3 is built from 16 residues. Germline V gives CDR1 MDHEN, CDR2 SYDVKM. J lost 4 bases, V lost 4 bases, and 10 bases had no gene match. The CDR3 loop reads CASSSTRQGLNQPQHF. The DNA of the CDR3 is TGTGCCAGCAGTTCCACAAGACAGGGCCTAAATCAGCCCCAGCATTTT.

The chain couples TRBV2 to TRBJ2-5; D tentatively fits TRBD1 or TRBD2 (6 bases each). This CDR3 region has 18 residues. V was clipped by 1 base and J by 5 bases, with 23 bases between them. Germline V gene data show CDR1 as SNHLY and CDR2 as FYNNEI. The CDR3 here is CASSEGRSAGEAWETQYF. For the CDR3, the DNA is TGTGCCAGCAGTGAAGGACGGTCCGCAGGGGAGGCGTGGGAGACCCAGTACTTC.

This rearrangement joins TRBV12-5 to TRBJ2-3; D possibly matches TRBD1 or TRBD2 (5 bases each). V gave up 3 bases and J gave up 8 bases, with 21 bases separating them. Per germline, CDR1 LGHNT and CDR2 FRNRAP. The CDR3 runs to 16 residues. CDR3 sequence (DNA): TGTGCTAGTGGTTTTGGGGGAGAAGGTAGCTGGAGTACGCAGTATTTT. This translates into CASGFGGEGSWSTQYF.

This chain links TRBV4-3 with TRBJ2-5; D assignment may be TRBD1 or TRBD2 (5 bases each). There are 13 residues in the CDR3. Trimming took off 4 bases at V and 2 bases at J, with 8 bases between the two ends. Germline V gene lookup returns CDR1 LGHNA and CDR2 YSLEER. The CDR3 DNA follows: TGCGCCAGCAGCCGGAGGACACAAGAGACCCAGTACTTC. This gives the protein CASSRRTQETQYF.

This chain uses TRBV9 with TRBJ2-1; perhaps TRBD1 as D (6 bases). Germline V gene lookup returns CDR1 SGDLS and CDR2 YYNGEE. CDR3 length: 14 residues. V was trimmed by 1 base and J by 7 bases, leaving 12 bases between them. CDR3 sequence (DNA): TGTGCCAGCAGCGTATCAGGGGCGATTAATGAGCAGTTCTTC. This encodes CASSVSGAINEQFF.

The rearrangement links TRBV4-3 to TRBJ1-3, with no clear D. Germline CDR1 LGHNA, CDR2 YSLEER. V was trimmed by 0 bases and J by 4 bases, leaving 7 bases between them. This CDR3 comprises 14 residues. The CDR3 is CASSQDRGGNTIYF. CDR3 nucleotides: TGCGCCAGCAGCCAAGATCGAGGAGGAAACACCATATATTTT.

This clone appeared once. The J gene is TRBJ2-7, the V gene TRBV5-6; no firm D call. V shed 0 bases and J shed 1 base, with 20 bases lying between them. Germline V CDR1 and CDR2: SGHDT, YYEEEE. This CDR3 is 18 amino acids long. The CDR3 loop is CASSLVEGEPIQSYEQYF. DNA for the CDR3: TGTGCCAGCAGCTTGGTCGAAGGAGAACCCATTCAATCCTACGAGCAGTACTTC.

The chain combines TRBV5-4 with TRBJ2-1; D is unclear. V lost 4 bases and J lost 3, with 2 bases in between. CDR3 length: 11 residues. Germline V gene lookup returns CDR1 SGHNT and CDR2 YYREEE (reference sequence). CDR3 sequence: CASSLYNEQFF. DNA for the CDR3: TGTGCCAGCAGCCTCTACAATGAGCAGTTCTTC.

This chain uses TRBV28 with TRBJ1-5; the match to TRBD1 covers 7 bases. CDR1 is MDHEN, CDR2 SYDVKM, per germline. V trimming: 2 bases; J trimming: 0 bases; junction bases outside the gene matches: 4. The CDR3 has 16 amino acids. CDR3 nucleotides: TGTGCCAGCAGTTTAGCGGACAGGTTTAGCAATCAGCCCCAGCATTTT. It is translated as CASSLADRFSNQPQHF.

This clone has a handful of counts. The rearrangement uses TRBV27 and TRBJ2-5; D gene uncertain. The V gene's germline CDR1 is MNHEY and CDR2 SMNVEV (reference sequence). This CDR3 comprises 13 residues. The V end lost 1 base, the J end lost 5 bases, and 8 bases lay between the germline ends. CDR3 DNA sequence: TGTGCCAGCAGTTTATACGTCCGGGAGACCCAGTACTTC. Its protein product is CASSLYVRETQYF.

V usage is TRBV7-9 and J usage is TRBJ2-1; D is ambiguous. Germline CDR1 SEHNR, CDR2 FQNEAQ (reference sequence). V gave up 2 bases and J gave up 0 bases, with 2 bases separating them. The length of the CDR3 is 13 residues. CDR3 in amino acids: CASSLFSYNEQFF. The CDR3 region has the DNA TGTGCCAGCAGCTTATTCTCCTACAATGAGCAGTTCTTC.

The chain links TRBV4-3 to TRBJ1-2, with D uncertain. The CDR3 consists of 14 residues. The V gene lost 1 base and the J gene lost 4 bases, with 10 bases spanning the gap. Germline values: CDR1 LGHNA, CDR2 YSLEER. DNA of the CDR3: TGCGCCAGCAGCCAAGTTTTCGGGAGCTATGGCTACACCTTC. Protein: CASSQVFGSYGYTF.

This sequence joins TRBV6-6 and TRBJ2-1; TRBD2 might be the D (6 bases). V was cut by 6 bases and J by 6 bases, with 12 bases left in between. Germline V lookup: CDR1 MNHNY, CDR2 SVGAGI (reference sequence). The CDR3 covers 13 residues. CDR3 bases: TGTGCCAGCAGCTCGGGACTCTTCAATGAGCAGTTCTTC. It encodes CASSSGLFNEQFF.

The chain recombines TRBV30 with TRBJ2-4, with no clear D. Germline V CDR1 and CDR2: GTSNPN, SVGIG (reference sequence). This CDR3 is built from 15 residues. The V end lost 2 bases, the J end lost 1 base, and 12 bases lay between the germline ends. CDR3 DNA sequence: TGTGCCTGGAGTCCAAAAGGATTTGCCAAAAACATTCAGTACTTC. It yields the protein CAWSPKGFAKNIQYF.

J is TRBJ2-1 and V is TRBV15; the match to TRBD2 covers 13 bases. CDR3 size: 16 residues. CDR1 is LNHNV, CDR2 YYDKDF, per germline (reference sequence). V was pared by 3 bases and J by 4 bases, with 3 bases of the junction left unmatched. CDR3 bases: TGTGCCACCAGCAGGACTAGCGGGGGGTCATACAATGAGCAGTTCTTC. It encodes CATSRTSGGSYNEQFF.